This TCR beta chain was sequenced for a study of cytotoxic CD8 clonotypes in ibrutinib-treated CLL. Germline loops: CDR1 SGHRS, CDR2 YFSETQ. This CDR3 comprises 18 residues. The germline V and J ends were trimmed by 7 bases and 7 bases, with 30 bases remaining between them. Only in-frame clones appear in the TCRdb table, and some are missing; sequencing was by immunoSEQ multiplex PCR. Among some 29,000 clones, over 55% were seen once, and the ten largest hold roughly 51%. Sequences were derived from PBMCs, sampled after 24 months of ibrutinib treatment. This TCR was sampled from a human donor with chronic lymphocytic leukemia. The chain uses TRBV5-1 and TRBJ2-1; D possibly corresponds to TRBD1 (6 bases). The CDR3 region has the DNA TGCGCCAGCTCCTCTAGCCTCAGGGGCCGCAACCAGGGGAATGAGCAGTTCTTC. Amino acid sequence: CASSSSLRGRNQGNEQFF.